Below, 20 T cell receptor beta chains from the same sample are listed, as sequenced in a study of cytomegalovirus exposure and HLA in healthy donors. Primers: 60 Vbeta forward and 13 Jbeta reverse. The assay was immunoSEQ multiplex PCR, and TCRdb's table has in-frame clones only and misses some. The table records around 240,000 clones, roughly 87% of them present only once. The specimen sequenced was PBMCs. The receptors were gathered from a woman in her thirties or forties in good health and CMV-seropositive.

The chain uses TRBV4-1 and TRBJ2-5; perhaps TRBD2 as D (6 bases). CDR1 is MGHRA and CDR2 is YSYEKL in the germline V gene. The V end was cut by 0 bases, the J end by 5 bases, with 19 bases between. CDR3 size: 17 residues. CDR3 residues: CASSQDGLDSEGETQYF. CDR3 nucleotide sequence: TGCGCCAGCAGCCAAGATGGTCTGGACTCGGAGGGGGAGACCCAGTACTTC.

As to this clone: Sequence at one end of the junction differs from germline and may be a read error. V usage is TRBV7-9 and J usage is TRBJ2-7; D is perhaps TRBD1 (6 bases). Germline CDR1 and CDR2: SEHNR and FQNEAQ (reference sequence). CDR3 length equals 12 residues. CDR3 bases: TGTTCCAGCAGCTTCACAACAGGGGAGCAGTACTTC. Protein product: CSSSFTTGEQYF.

The genes are TRBV19 and TRBJ1-3; D is unresolved. The germline CDR1 and CDR2 sequences are LNHDA and SQIVND (reference sequence). V was pared by 5 bases and J by 0 bases, with 17 bases between. The CDR3 runs 17 residues. CDR3 loop: CASSSPGVASSGNTIYF. The CDR3 nucleotides are TGTGCCAGTAGTTCCCCTGGAGTGGCCTCCTCTGGAAACACCATATATTTT.

The J gene is TRBJ2-3, the V gene TRBV29-1, with 10 positions matching TRBD1. V lost 7 bases to trimming and J lost 4 bases; unmatched junction nucleotides: 8. CDR1 and CDR2 from the germline V gene are SQVTM and ANQGSEA. This CDR3 spans 14 amino acids. CDR3 sequence: CSARGGTGADTQYF. The CDR3 DNA sequence: TGCAGCGCCCGCGGTGGGACAGGGGCAGATACGCAGTATTTT.

Worth noting for this clone: Other DNA sequences in the sample encode the same CDR3. J is TRBJ1-5 and V is TRBV19; possibly TRBD1 for D (5 bases). V lost 3 bases, J lost 6 bases, and 9 bases lay in between. This CDR3 has 13 residues. Germline values: CDR1 LNHDA, CDR2 SQIVND (reference sequence). Here the CDR3 reads CASSIGRGQPQHF. CDR3 DNA sequence: TGTGCCAGTAGTATCGGGAGGGGTCAGCCCCAGCATTTT.

DNA of the CDR3: TGTGCCAGCTCACCCCAAATGGACAGAAAAACCTACGAGCAGTACTTC. Translating it yields CASSPQMDRKTYEQYF. V is TRBV18 and J is TRBJ2-7, with D maybe TRBD1 (6 bases). Germline CDR1 is KGHSH and CDR2 is LQKENI. The CDR3 has 16 residues. With 3 bases removed from V and 2 bases from J, the gap between germline ends came to 17 bases. Full variable domain (rest looked up from reference TRBV18 and TRBJ2-7): NAGVMQNPRHLVRRRGQEARLRCSPMKGHSHVYWYRQLPEEGLKFMVYLQKENIIDESGMPKERFSAEFPKEGPSILRIQQVVRGDSAAYFCASSPQMDRKTYEQYFGPGTRLTVT.

V gene TRBV5-1 combines with J gene TRBJ1-5; D is ambiguous. Trimming shortened V by 0 bases and J by 0 bases, and 7 bases separated the two germline ends. This CDR3 contains 15 residues. The germline V gene encodes CDR1 SGHRS and CDR2 YFSETQ. The CDR3 DNA reads as TGCGCCAGCAGCTTGGTCGCAGGTAGCAATCAGCCCCAGCATTTT. Protein: CASSLVAGSNQPQHF.

This clone was found once. V usage is TRBV9 and J usage is TRBJ1-2; possibly TRBD1 for D (6 bases). The CDR3 is made up of 12 amino acids. Germline values: CDR1 SGDLS, CDR2 YYNGEE. Deletions cut 4 bases from V and 4 bases from J, with 8 bases between. This chain's CDR3 is CASSMDSYGYTF. Here the CDR3 DNA reads TGTGCCAGCAGCATGGACAGCTATGGCTACACCTTC.

This clone was observed a handful of times. V gene TRBV6-5 combines with J gene TRBJ1-1; D unclear. CDR3 length: 12 residues. The germline gives CDR1 MNHEY, CDR2 SVGAGI. The V and J ends lost 8 bases and 11 bases respectively, with 18 bases between them. The CDR3 DNA reads TGTGCCAGCCGGGAGAAGGGCGGAGTGGCTTTCTTT. Translation gives CASREKGGVAFF.

The chain carries TRBV30 and TRBJ1-6; 9 bases are a match to TRBD1. CDR1 GTSNPN and CDR2 SVGIG come from the germline V gene (reference sequence). Trimming removed 4 bases from V and 9 bases from J; junction bases left unmatched: 4. The CDR3 consists of 13 residues. The DNA for the CDR3 is TGTGCCTGGATCGGGACAGGGATTTCACCCCTCCACTTT. Protein: CAWIGTGISPLHF.

Concerning this clone itself: One junction end does not reproduce the germline sequence, and a read error may be involved. The chain carries TRBV25-1 and TRBJ1-5; no reliable D call. Germline values: CDR1 MGHDK, CDR2 SYGVNS. The CDR3 sequence is 15 residues long. CDR3: CTSSDARNSNQPQHF. DNA for the CDR3: TGTACCAGCAGTGATGCCAGAAATAGCAATCAGCCCCAGCATTTT. The full variable domain, rest sourced from reference TRBV25-1 and TRBJ1-5, is EADIYQTPRYLVIGTGKKITLECSQTMGHDKMYWYQQDPGMELHLIHYSYGVNSTEKGDLSSESTVSRIRTEHFPLTLESARPSHTSQYLCTSSDARNSNQPQHFGDGTRLSIL.

This rearrangement joins TRBV7-9 to TRBJ1-5; D uncertain. With 5 bases removed from V and 0 bases from J, the gap between germline ends came to 14 bases. Germline CDR1 SEHNR, CDR2 FQNEAQ (reference sequence). The length of the CDR3 is 16 residues. CDR3 residues: CASSPLGVNSNQPQHF. As DNA, the CDR3 is TGTGCCAGCAGCCCGTTGGGAGTGAATAGCAATCAGCCCCAGCATTTT.

The chain recombines TRBV19 with TRBJ2-3; the match to TRBD2 covers 12 bases. The CDR3 consists of 17 residues. With 2 bases clipped from V and 4 bases from J, the junction kept 7 bases outside the gene matches. The germline V gene has CDR1 LNHDA and CDR2 SQIVND (reference sequence). CDR3 coding DNA: TGTGCCAGTAGTATAAAAGGGCGACTAGCGGGAGCAGATACGCAGTATTTT. This translates into CASSIKGRLAGADTQYF.

This clone was counted between two and nine times. The sample carries other DNA sequences with the same CDR3. The rearrangement uses TRBV5-6 and TRBJ1-6; perhaps TRBD1 as D (6 bases). Trimming pared 4 bases from V and 4 bases from J, leaving 12 bases between. Looked up from germline, CDR1 is SGHDT and CDR2 is YYEEEE. The CDR3 has 15 amino acids. The CDR3: CASSPGAFYNSPLHF. Here the CDR3 DNA reads TGTGCCAGCAGCCCAGGGGCCTTTTATAATTCACCCCTCCACTTT.

CDR3 sequence (DNA): TGTGCCAGTAGTATCAGGGTAACTAATGAAAAACTGTTTTTT. Its protein is CASSIRVTNEKLFF. The rearrangement joins TRBV19 to TRBJ1-4; D is possibly TRBD1 (5 bases). The V gene's germline CDR1 is LNHDA and CDR2 SQIVND (reference sequence). V dropped 3 bases and J dropped 1 base, with 6 bases sitting between them. The length of the CDR3 is 14 residues. The full variable domain, rest sourced from reference TRBV19 and TRBJ1-4, is DGGITQSPKYLFRKEGQNVTLSCEQNLNHDAMYWYRQDPGQGLRLIYYSQIVNDFQKGDIAEGYSVSREKKESFPLTVTSAQKNPTAFYLCASSIRVTNEKLFFGSGTQLSVL.

This chain links TRBV4-1 with TRBJ1-2; a possible D gene is TRBD1 (6 bases). The CDR3 covers 15 residues. The germline V and J ends were trimmed by 3 bases and 1 base, with 12 bases remaining between them. CDR1 is MGHRA and CDR2 is YSYEKL in the germline V gene. CDR3 coding DNA: TGCGCCAGCAGCCACCGACAGGAGAGTAACTATGGCTACACCTTC. It codes for CASSHRQESNYGYTF.

The chain is built from TRBV30 and TRBJ2-7; D is unclear. The CDR3 length is 12 residues. The germline V gene encodes CDR1 GTSNPN and CDR2 SVGIG (reference sequence). With 2 bases removed from V and 4 bases from J, the gap between germline ends came to 9 bases. The CDR3 DNA reads as TGTGCCTGGAGTCCTAACTGGTACGAGCAGTACTTC. Protein sequence: CAWSPNWYEQYF.

The rearrangement joins TRBV5-1 to TRBJ2-3, with D perhaps matching TRBD2 (6 bases). V was clipped by 5 bases and J by 3 bases, with 13 bases between them. The CDR3 has 14 amino acids. Germline lookup yields CDR1 SGHRS and CDR2 YFSETQ. The CDR3, as DNA: TGCGCCAGCAGGATGGGGGGTAATACAGATACGCAGTATTTT. Translating it yields CASRMGGNTDTQYF. Looking up the rest from reference TRBV5-1 and TRBJ2-3 gives the full variable domain: KAGVTQTPRYLIKTRGQQVTLSCSPISGHRSVSWYQQTPGQGLQFLFEYFSETQRNKGNFPGRFSGRQFSNSRSEMNVSTLELGDSALYLCASRMGGNTDTQYFGPGTRLTVL.

The chain combines TRBV9 with TRBJ2-1, with unresolved D. The germline V gene encodes CDR1 SGDLS and CDR2 YYNGEE. Trimming took off 9 bases at V and 7 bases at J, with 5 bases between the two ends. The CDR3 has 9 amino acids. CDR3 coding DNA: TGTGCCACCCGTAATGAGCAGTTCTTC. Amino acid sequence: CATRNEQFF.

The gene calls are TRBV4-3 and TRBJ2-3; 9 nucleotides line up with TRBD2. Trimming removed 0 bases from V and 3 bases from J; junction bases left unmatched: 16. The CDR3 is made up of 20 amino acids. Germline assignment: CDR1 LGHNA and CDR2 YSLEER. Here the CDR3 DNA reads TGCGCCAGCAGCCAAGATTGGGCGCGTCCGACTAGCGGTGCAACAGATACGCAGTATTTT. Protein: CASSQDWARPTSGATDTQYF.